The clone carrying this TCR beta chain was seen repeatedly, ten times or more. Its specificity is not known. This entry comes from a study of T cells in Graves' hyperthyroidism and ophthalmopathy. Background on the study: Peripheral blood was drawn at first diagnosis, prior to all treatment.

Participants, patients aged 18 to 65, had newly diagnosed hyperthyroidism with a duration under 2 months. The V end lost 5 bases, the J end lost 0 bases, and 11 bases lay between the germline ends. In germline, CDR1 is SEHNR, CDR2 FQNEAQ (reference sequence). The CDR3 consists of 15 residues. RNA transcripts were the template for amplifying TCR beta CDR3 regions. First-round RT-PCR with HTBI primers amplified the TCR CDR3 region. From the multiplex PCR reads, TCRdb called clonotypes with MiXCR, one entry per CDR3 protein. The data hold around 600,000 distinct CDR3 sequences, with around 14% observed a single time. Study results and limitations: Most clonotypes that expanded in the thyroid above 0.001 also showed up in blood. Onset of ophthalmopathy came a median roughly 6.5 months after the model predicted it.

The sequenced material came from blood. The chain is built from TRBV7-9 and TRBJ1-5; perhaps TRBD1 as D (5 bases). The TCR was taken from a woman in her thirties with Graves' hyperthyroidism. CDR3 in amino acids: CASSTDSHSNQPQHF. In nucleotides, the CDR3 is TGTGCCAGCAGCACCGACAGTCATAGCAATCAGCCCCAGCATTTT.